This T cell receptor (beta chain) was identified during a study of post-analysis software for immune sequencing data. Study-level information: Disease trajectories encompassed relapsing-remitting, secondary progressive and progressive-relapsing multiple sclerosis.

Findings of the study overall: Compared with controls, patients showed significantly lower normalized Chao1 diversity. There were roughly five TRBV segments more frequent in patients than controls, and TRBV5-6, TRBV5-1 and TRBV20-1 were among them. F measure grouped same-batch samples tightly together.

The table lists this clonotype with many counts. Its matching antigen is unknown. The library was made from cDNA and included unique molecular identifiers. cDNA molecules numbering some 500,000 came from roughly 1 to 10 million T cells. MiXCR was run by TCRdb on the PCR reads, yielding one entry per CDR3 protein. The sample carries a few hundred thousand distinct CDR3 sequences, roughly 38% recorded once. CDR1 and CDR2 (germline): LGHNA, YNFKEQ. The CDR3 totals 17 residues. After removal of 0 bases from V and 6 bases from J, the junction contained 10 bases not matched to a gene. This clonotype was sampled from a girl aged 2 to 9 with multiple sclerosis. This sequence joins TRBV4-2 and TRBJ2-1; 8 bases line up with TRBD2. The specimen sequenced was blood. CDR3 protein: CASSQEGAAGALNEQFF. CDR3 bases: TGTGCCAGCAGCCAAGAGGGCGCAGCGGGGGCCCTCAATGAGCAGTTCTTC.